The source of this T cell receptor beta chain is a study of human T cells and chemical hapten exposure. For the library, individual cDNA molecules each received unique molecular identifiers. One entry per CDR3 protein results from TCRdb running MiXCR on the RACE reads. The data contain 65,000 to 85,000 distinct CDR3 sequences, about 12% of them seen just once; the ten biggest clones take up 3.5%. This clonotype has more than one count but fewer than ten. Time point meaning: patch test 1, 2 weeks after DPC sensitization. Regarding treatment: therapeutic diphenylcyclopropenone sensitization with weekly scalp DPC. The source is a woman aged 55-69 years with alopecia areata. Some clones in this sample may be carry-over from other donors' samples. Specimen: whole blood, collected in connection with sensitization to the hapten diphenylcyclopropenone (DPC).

The CDR3 spells CASSFTTRDPYEQYF. CDR3 nucleotides: TGTGCCAGTAGTTTCACGACCAGGGACCCCTACGAGCAGTACTTC. The chain is built from TRBV19 and TRBJ2-7; D is tentatively TRBD1 or TRBD2 (5 bases each). The V end was cut by 5 bases, the J end by 2 bases, with 16 bases between. This CDR3 is built from 15 residues. Germline CDR1 reads LNHDA; CDR2 reads SQIVND (reference sequence).